Listed below are T cell receptor beta chains from one sample, sequenced in a study of blood T cell repertoires in COVID-19. TCRdb's copy holds only in-frame clones and misses some; the assay was immunoSEQ multiplex PCR. Of tens of thousands of clones listed, about 84% are singletons. The material sequenced was peripheral blood. The receptors shown here come from a woman aged 60-75 years with acute or convalescent COVID-19. Each CDR3 is given with its conserved first and last residue. The order of the fields is CDR3 DNA, CDR3 protein, D gene, V gene, J gene, clone size. The D gene is left open where the match is weak. Expanded clones are given a class, and other clones once, few, many or no size at all.

CDR3nt: TGCGCCAGCAGCCAAGATCTAGCAATACTCTCCTACAATGAGCAGTTCTTC
CDR3aa: CASSQDLAILSYNEQFF
d_gene: NA
v_gene: TRBV4-1
j_gene: TRBJ2-1
abundance: once

CDR3nt: TGTGCCTGGAGCCAAGGGGGGGTGAGTCAGCCCCAGCATTTT
CDR3aa: CAWSQGGVSQPQHF
d_gene: NA
v_gene: TRBV30
j_gene: TRBJ1-5
abundance: NA

CDR3nt: TGTGCCAGCAGCTTAATAGCGCAAACCTACAATGAGCAGTTCTTC
CDR3aa: CASSLIAQTYNEQFF
d_gene: NA
v_gene: TRBV11-1
j_gene: TRBJ2-1
abundance: NA

CDR3nt: TGTGCCAGCAGTTCCGAAACTAGCGGGGGAAATGAGCAGTTCTTC
CDR3aa: CASSSETSGGNEQFF
d_gene: TRBD2
v_gene: TRBV28
j_gene: TRBJ2-1
abundance: once

CDR3nt: TGTGCCAGTAGCCGTGGGGGACAGGTTGGTGCCCTAAATGAGCAGTTCTTC
CDR3aa: CASSRGGQVGALNEQFF
d_gene: TRBD1
v_gene: TRBV19
j_gene: TRBJ2-1
abundance: NA

CDR3nt: TGTGCCATCAGTGATTTAGGACTAGCGGGGGGGCCGGGGGAGACCCAGTACTTC
CDR3aa: CAISDLGLAGGPGETQYF
d_gene: TRBD2
v_gene: TRBV10-3
j_gene: TRBJ2-5
abundance: NA

CDR3nt: TGTGCCAGCAGCGCTCGTCCCCCCGACAGGGACTACGAGCAGTACTTC
CDR3aa: CASSARPPDRDYEQYF
d_gene: NA
v_gene: TRBV21-1
j_gene: TRBJ2-7
abundance: NA

CDR3nt: TGTGCCAGCAGCCGCCGGGGACAGGATAATGAAAAACTGTTTTTT
CDR3aa: CASSRRGQDNEKLFF
d_gene: TRBD1
v_gene: TRBV6-5
j_gene: TRBJ1-4
abundance: NA

CDR3nt: TGTGCCAGCAGTCTTACCGGACAGGAAGCTTTCTTT
CDR3aa: CASSLTGQEAFF
d_gene: NA
v_gene: TRBV6-5
j_gene: TRBJ1-1
abundance: NA

CDR3nt: TGTGCCAGCAGCCCCGCCTACGAGCAGTACTTC
CDR3aa: CASSPAYEQYF
d_gene: NA
v_gene: TRBV5-8
j_gene: TRBJ2-7
abundance: NA

CDR3nt: TGCAGCGTTGAAACTGGGGGCGAGACCCAGTACTTC
CDR3aa: CSVETGGETQYF
d_gene: NA
v_gene: TRBV29-1
j_gene: TRBJ2-5
abundance: few

CDR3nt: TGTGCCAGCAACCTGGGGACAGGAGGTCTTGACCCTAATGAAAAACTGTTTTTT
CDR3aa: CASNLGTGGLDPNEKLFF
d_gene: TRBD1
v_gene: TRBV19
j_gene: TRBJ1-4
abundance: NA

CDR3nt: TGTGCCTGGAGTTCCGGGACCCTGGGGGCTCAGCCCCAGCATTTT
CDR3aa: CAWSSGTLGAQPQHF
d_gene: NA
v_gene: TRBV30
j_gene: TRBJ1-5
abundance: NA

CDR3nt: TGTGCCAGCAGCTTCGCAGGGGAGAACACTGAAGCTTTCTTT
CDR3aa: CASSFAGENTEAFF
d_gene: NA
v_gene: TRBV7-9
j_gene: TRBJ1-1
abundance: NA

CDR3nt: TGTGCCAGCAGTTCTAGCGCCGGAGGAGTCGATGAGCAGTTCTTC
CDR3aa: CASSSSAGGVDEQFF
d_gene: NA
v_gene: TRBV6-5
j_gene: TRBJ2-1
abundance: NA

CDR3nt: TGTGCCAGCAGCCAAGAATTGTTAGCGGTTGATGGCTACACCTTC
CDR3aa: CASSQELLAVDGYTF
d_gene: NA
v_gene: TRBV4-2
j_gene: TRBJ1-2
abundance: NA

CDR3nt: TGTGCCAGCAGTGAACCGACGTCCCGCAGGGGTGGCTACGAGCAGTACTTC
CDR3aa: CASSEPTSRRGGYEQYF
d_gene: NA
v_gene: TRBV2
j_gene: TRBJ2-7
abundance: few

CDR3nt: TGTGCCAGCAGCACCCACGGGAGTGGCACAGATACGCAGTATTTT
CDR3aa: CASSTHGSGTDTQYF
d_gene: NA
v_gene: TRBV2
j_gene: TRBJ2-3
abundance: NA

CDR3nt: TGTGCCACCAGCAGAGGTTTAGCAGGGGGCTCTGGAAACACCATATATTTT
CDR3aa: CATSRGLAGGSGNTIYF
d_gene: TRBD1
v_gene: TRBV15
j_gene: TRBJ1-3
abundance: NA

CDR3nt: TGTGCCAGTAGGGGTAGAGGCCCCAACTATGGCTACACCTTC
CDR3aa: CASRGRGPNYGYTF
d_gene: NA
v_gene: TRBV19
j_gene: TRBJ1-2
abundance: NA

CDR3nt: TGTGCCAGCAGTGAAGCCCGGTGGTTGGGCTACACCTTC
CDR3aa: CASSEARWLGYTF
d_gene: NA
v_gene: TRBV6-1
j_gene: TRBJ1-2
abundance: NA

CDR3nt: TGTGCCACCAGCAGCCCGGGACAGATGAACACTGAAGCTTTCTTT
CDR3aa: CATSSPGQMNTEAFF
d_gene: TRBD1
v_gene: TRBV15
j_gene: TRBJ1-1
abundance: NA

CDR3nt: TGTGCCAGTAGTATATACGATTCAGCGCAGCATCACTCTGGGGCCAACGTCCTGACTTTC
CDR3aa: CASSIYDSAQHHSGANVLTF
d_gene: NA
v_gene: TRBV19
j_gene: TRBJ2-6
abundance: NA

CDR3nt: TGCGCCAGCGCGAGGGACGGGGGGCGAAGCGAGCAGTACTTC
CDR3aa: CASARDGGRSEQYF
d_gene: NA
v_gene: TRBV5-1
j_gene: TRBJ2-7
abundance: NA

CDR3nt: TGCGCCAGCAGCCCGATCGACAGGGGGCAGTACGAGCAGTACTTC
CDR3aa: CASSPIDRGQYEQYF
d_gene: TRBD1
v_gene: TRBV4-1
j_gene: TRBJ2-7
abundance: NA

CDR3nt: TGTGCCAGCTCACCATATAACAGGGGGAACACCGGGGAGCTGTTTTTT
CDR3aa: CASSPYNRGNTGELFF
d_gene: TRBD1
v_gene: TRBV18
j_gene: TRBJ2-2
abundance: NA

CDR3nt: TGTGCCTGGAGTGTACTCAGGAGGGAGACCCAGTACTTC
CDR3aa: CAWSVLRRETQYF
d_gene: NA
v_gene: TRBV30
j_gene: TRBJ2-5
abundance: NA

CDR3nt: TGTGCCAGCAGCCCACGCACAGGGAGTGAAAAACTGTTTTTT
CDR3aa: CASSPRTGSEKLFF
d_gene: NA
v_gene: TRBV9
j_gene: TRBJ1-4
abundance: NA

CDR3nt: TGCGCCAGCAGCCAAGAGGAGGGGGCGGACACGTTTCAGAATCAGCCCCAGCATTTT
CDR3aa: CASSQEEGADTFQNQPQHF
d_gene: TRBD1
v_gene: TRBV4-1
j_gene: TRBJ1-5
abundance: NA

CDR3nt: TGTGCCAGCAAAGAGGGGGCTCGCACAGATACGCAGTATTTT
CDR3aa: CASKEGARTDTQYF
d_gene: TRBD1
v_gene: TRBV2
j_gene: TRBJ2-3
abundance: NA

CDR3nt: TGTGCCAGCAGCTTAGGGTACGGCGGGGAGCAGTACTTC
CDR3aa: CASSLGYGGEQYF
d_gene: NA
v_gene: TRBV7-2
j_gene: TRBJ2-7
abundance: NA

CDR3nt: TGTGCCAGCAGTGTGGGGGCTAATAGCAATCAGCCCCAGCATTTT
CDR3aa: CASSVGANSNQPQHF
d_gene: NA
v_gene: TRBV2
j_gene: TRBJ1-5
abundance: NA

CDR3nt: TGTGCCAGCAGCTTAGCTGGGACAGGGAATTCACCCCTCCACTTT
CDR3aa: CASSLAGTGNSPLHF
d_gene: TRBD1
v_gene: TRBV11-2
j_gene: TRBJ1-6
abundance: NA

CDR3nt: TGTGCCAGTAGTATAGCCACAGGATATAATTCACCCCTCCACTTT
CDR3aa: CASSIATGYNSPLHF
d_gene: NA
v_gene: TRBV19
j_gene: TRBJ1-6
abundance: NA

CDR3nt: TGTGCCAGCAGTGTCGGCAGGGGCGACGAGCAGTACTTC
CDR3aa: CASSVGRGDEQYF
d_gene: NA
v_gene: TRBV2
j_gene: TRBJ2-7
abundance: NA

CDR3nt: TGCAGCGTCCCGACAGGGGCGGGGGAGCAGTACTTC
CDR3aa: CSVPTGAGEQYF
d_gene: TRBD1
v_gene: TRBV29-1
j_gene: TRBJ2-7
abundance: NA

CDR3nt: TGTGCCAGCTGGGCGGGGGCGGGCACAGATACGCAGTATTTT
CDR3aa: CASWAGAGTDTQYF
d_gene: NA
v_gene: TRBV9
j_gene: TRBJ2-3
abundance: NA

CDR3nt: TGTGCCTGGAGGGGCCAGGGATTCTCTGGAAACACCATATATTTT
CDR3aa: CAWRGQGFSGNTIYF
d_gene: NA
v_gene: TRBV30
j_gene: TRBJ1-3
abundance: NA

CDR3nt: TGTGCCAGCAGTTTGCGGTTGCGGGAGGGCCAAGGGGGGAGTGAGCAGTTCTTC
CDR3aa: CASSLRLREGQGGSEQFF
d_gene: TRBD2
v_gene: TRBV27
j_gene: TRBJ2-1
abundance: NA

CDR3nt: TGTGCCAGCAGTTCCGGGATACTAGCGGGGACTAGGACCCAGTACTTC
CDR3aa: CASSSGILAGTRTQYF
d_gene: TRBD2
v_gene: TRBV6-2/TRBV6-3
j_gene: TRBJ2-5
abundance: NA

CDR3nt: TGCGCCAGCAGCTTGGATTCAGGGGGCTACGAGCAGTACTTC
CDR3aa: CASSLDSGGYEQYF
d_gene: TRBD1
v_gene: TRBV5-1
j_gene: TRBJ2-7
abundance: NA